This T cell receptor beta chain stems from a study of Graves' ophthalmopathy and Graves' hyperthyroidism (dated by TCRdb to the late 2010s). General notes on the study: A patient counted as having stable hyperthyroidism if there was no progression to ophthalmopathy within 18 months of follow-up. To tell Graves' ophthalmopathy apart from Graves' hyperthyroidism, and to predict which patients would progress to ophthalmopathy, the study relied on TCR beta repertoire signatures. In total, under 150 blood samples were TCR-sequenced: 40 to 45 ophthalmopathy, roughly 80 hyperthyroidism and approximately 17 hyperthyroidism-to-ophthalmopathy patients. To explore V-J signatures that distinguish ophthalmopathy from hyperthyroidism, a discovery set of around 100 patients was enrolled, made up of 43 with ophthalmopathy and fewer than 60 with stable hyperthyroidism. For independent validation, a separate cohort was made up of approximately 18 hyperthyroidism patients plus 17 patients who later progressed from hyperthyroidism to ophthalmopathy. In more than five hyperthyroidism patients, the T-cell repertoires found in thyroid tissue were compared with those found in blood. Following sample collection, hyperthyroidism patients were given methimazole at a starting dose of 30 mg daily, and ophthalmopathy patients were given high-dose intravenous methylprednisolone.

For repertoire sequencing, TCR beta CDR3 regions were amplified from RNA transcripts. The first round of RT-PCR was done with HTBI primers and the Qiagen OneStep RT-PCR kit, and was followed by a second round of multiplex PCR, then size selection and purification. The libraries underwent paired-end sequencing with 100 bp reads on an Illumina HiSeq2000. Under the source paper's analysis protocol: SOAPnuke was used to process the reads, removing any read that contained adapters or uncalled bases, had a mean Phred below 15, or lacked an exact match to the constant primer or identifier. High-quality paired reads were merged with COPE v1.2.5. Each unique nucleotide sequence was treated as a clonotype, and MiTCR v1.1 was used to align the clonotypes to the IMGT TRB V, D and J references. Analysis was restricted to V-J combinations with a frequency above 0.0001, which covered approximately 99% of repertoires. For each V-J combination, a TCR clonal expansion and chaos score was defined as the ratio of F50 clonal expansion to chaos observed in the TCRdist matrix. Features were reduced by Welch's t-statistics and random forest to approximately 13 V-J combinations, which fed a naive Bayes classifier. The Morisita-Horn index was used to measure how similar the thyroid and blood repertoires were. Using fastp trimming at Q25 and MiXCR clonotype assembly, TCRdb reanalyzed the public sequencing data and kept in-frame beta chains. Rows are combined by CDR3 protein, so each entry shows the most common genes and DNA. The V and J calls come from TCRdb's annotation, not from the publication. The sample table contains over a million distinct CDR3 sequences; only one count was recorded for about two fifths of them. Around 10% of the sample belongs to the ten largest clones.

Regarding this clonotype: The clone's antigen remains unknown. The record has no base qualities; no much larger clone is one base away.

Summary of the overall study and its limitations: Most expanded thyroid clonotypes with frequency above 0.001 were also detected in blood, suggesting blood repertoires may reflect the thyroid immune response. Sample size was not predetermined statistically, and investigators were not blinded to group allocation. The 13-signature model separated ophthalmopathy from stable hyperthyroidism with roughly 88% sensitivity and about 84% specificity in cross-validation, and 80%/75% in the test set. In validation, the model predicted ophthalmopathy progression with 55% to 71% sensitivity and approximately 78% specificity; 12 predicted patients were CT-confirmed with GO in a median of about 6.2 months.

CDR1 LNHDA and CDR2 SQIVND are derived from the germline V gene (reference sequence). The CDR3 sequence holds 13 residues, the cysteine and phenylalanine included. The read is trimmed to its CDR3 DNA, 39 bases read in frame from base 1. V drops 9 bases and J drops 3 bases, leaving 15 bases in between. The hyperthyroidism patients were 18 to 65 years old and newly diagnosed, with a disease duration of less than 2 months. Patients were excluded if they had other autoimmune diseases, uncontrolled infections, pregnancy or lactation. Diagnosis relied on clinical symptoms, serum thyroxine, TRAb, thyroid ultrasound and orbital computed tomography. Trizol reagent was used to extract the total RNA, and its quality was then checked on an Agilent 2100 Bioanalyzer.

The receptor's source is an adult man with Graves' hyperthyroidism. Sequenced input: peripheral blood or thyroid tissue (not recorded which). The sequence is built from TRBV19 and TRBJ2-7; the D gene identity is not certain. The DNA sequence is TGTGCCAGCTCCACGGGCCCTATCTACGAGCAGTACTTC. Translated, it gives CASSTGPIYEQYF. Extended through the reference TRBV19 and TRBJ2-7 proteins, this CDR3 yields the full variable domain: DGGITQSPKYLFRKEGQNVTLSCEQNLNHDAMYWYRQDPGQGLRLIYYSQIVNDFQKGDIAEGYSVSREKKESFPLTVTSAQKNPTAFYLCASSTGPIYEQYFGPGTRLTVT.